These T cell receptor beta chains were read from a single sample in a study of cytomegalovirus exposure and HLA in healthy donors. Produced via immunoSEQ multiplex PCR; TCRdb's table is partial and in-frame only. The table shows about 130,000 clones, with 75% to 85% occurring only once. What was sequenced was PBMCs. These receptors were taken from a girl aged 2 to 9 in good health and CMV-seronegative. The CDR3 runs from the conserved cysteine through the conserved F or W. Each record gives: J gene, V gene, D gene, clone size, CDR3 DNA, CDR3 protein. The D gene is left open where the match is weak. The size of a clone is reported for some rows only, either as once, few or many, or as a class for expanded clones.

TRBJ1-3	TRBV27	.	.	TGTGCCAGCAGTTTAACCGCGAATGCTGGAAACACCATATATTTT	CASSLTANAGNTIYF
TRBJ2-7	TRBV5-1	TRBD2	.	TGCGCCAGCAGCTTGGGGACTAGCGGGAGATGGCCCTACGAGCAGTACTTC	CASSLGTSGRWPYEQYF
TRBJ1-6	TRBV7-3	.	.	TGTGCCAGCAGCTTAGGCACAGAGTCACCCCTCCACTTT	CASSLGTESPLHF
TRBJ2-7	TRBV7-9	.	.	TGTGCCAGCAGCCTATTAACAGGGCACGAGCAGTACTTC	CASSLLTGHEQYF
TRBJ1-5	TRBV28	.	.	TGTGCCAGCAGTTTAGGTAACGGGGGGAGGGAGCATTTT	CASSLGNGGREHF
TRBJ2-2	TRBV4-3	.	.	TGCGCCAGCAGCCAAGACGACTCTAGAACCTCCGGGGAGCTGTTTTTT	CASSQDDSRTSGELFF
TRBJ2-6	TRBV7-2	.	.	TGTGCCAGCAGCTTATCTATCGGGGGACGGTGGTCTGGGGCCAACGTCCTGACTTTC	CASSLSIGGRWSGANVLTF
TRBJ2-7	TRBV30	.	.	TGTGCCTGGAGCGCCGACAGCTACGAGCAGTACTTC	CAWSADSYEQYF
TRBJ1-1	TRBV29-1	TRBD1	.	TGCAGCGTTCTGGGACAGTCGATGAACACTGAAGCTTTCTTT	CSVLGQSMNTEAFF
TRBJ1-1	TRBV5-8	.	few	TGTGCCAGCAGCTTGGTGGGCAGGGGCTATAACACTGAAGCTTTCTTT	CASSLVGRGYNTEAFF
TRBJ1-1	TRBV27	.	.	TGTGCCAGCAGTTCGCCCCACGGGAACACTGAAGCTTTCTTT	CASSSPHGNTEAFF
TRBJ2-1	TRBV7-2	.	.	TGTGCCAGCACCCTCCCCGTCTACAATGAGCAGTTCTTC	CASTLPVYNEQFF
TRBJ2-5	TRBV4-2	.	.	TGTGCCAGCAGCCAAGATTTCTCTAGAAAAGAGACCCAGTACTTC	CASSQDFSRKETQYF
TRBJ2-3	TRBV30	.	.	TGTGCCTGGAGTGGGGGCGCGACAGATACGCAGTATTTT	CAWSGGATDTQYF
TRBJ1-1	TRBV4-3	.	.	TGCGCCAGCAGCCCGACAGTATGGATGAACACTGAAGCTTTCTTT	CASSPTVWMNTEAFF
TRBJ2-3	TRBV7-9	TRBD2	.	TGTGCCAGCAGCGCACTAGCGGGGGGAGGCACAGATACGCAGTATTTT	CASSALAGGGTDTQYF
TRBJ1-1	TRBV5-1	TRBD1	.	TGCGCCAGCAGTGAGGGGGCCGGTGTAGGAACTGAAGCTTTCTTT	CASSEGAGVGTEAFF
TRBJ2-1	TRBV14	.	.	TGTGCCAGCAGCCCTGGACTGATTGGGGATGAGCAGTTCTTC	CASSPGLIGDEQFF
TRBJ2-5	TRBV11-2	.	.	TGTGCCAGCAGCCCCTGGGGCGGACAAGAGACCCAGTACTTC	CASSPWGGQETQYF
TRBJ2-7	TRBV7-9	TRBD1	.	TGTGCCAGCAGCTCGCTCAGGGACAGGGGGCTTCACGAGCAGTACTTC	CASSSLRDRGLHEQYF
TRBJ2-7	TRBV2	.	.	TGTGCCAGCACTGGCCGGGACTCCCCATACGAGCAGTACTTC	CASTGRDSPYEQYF
TRBJ2-5	TRBV27	.	.	TGTGCCAGCAGTTTCCCGGGAGAGGGGCTAGAGACCCAGTACTTC	CASSFPGEGLETQYF
TRBJ2-1	TRBV2	.	.	TGTGCCAGCAGTCCATACCGGGGATACAATGAGCAGTTCTTC	CASSPYRGYNEQFF
TRBJ1-5	TRBV27	TRBD1	.	TGTGCCAGCAGTTTAGGGGGACAGGGGGCAGGGCAGCCCCAGCATTTT	CASSLGGQGAGQPQHF
TRBJ2-5	TRBV28	.	.	TGTGCCAGCAGTTTAAACACCGGACTACCCCAGTACTTC	CASSLNTGLPQYF
TRBJ2-7	TRBV5-4	TRBD1	.	TGTGCCAGCAGCCCGGGACAGGGGTCCTACGAGCAGTACTTC	CASSPGQGSYEQYF
TRBJ1-1	TRBV19	.	once	TGTGCCAGTAAGCGAGTGGCCTGGGACACTGAAGCTTTCTTT	CASKRVAWDTEAFF
TRBJ2-2	TRBV7-9	.	once	TGTGCCAGCAGCCTCCCGCGGGGAACCTCGAACACCGGGGAGCTGTTTTTT	CASSLPRGTSNTGELFF
TRBJ1-4	TRBV6-5	TRBD1	.	TGTGCCAGCAGCTTAGGGACAGGGTTGAATGAAAAACTGTTTTTT	CASSLGTGLNEKLFF
TRBJ1-5	TRBV6-6	.	.	TGTGCCAGCAGTTATTCTAGCCAACTAAGGGATCAGCCCCAGCATTTT	CASSYSSQLRDQPQHF
TRBJ1-2	TRBV6-1	.	.	TGTGCCAGCAGACAAATCAGCTATGGCTACACCTTC	CASRQISYGYTF
TRBJ1-5	TRBV7-2	.	.	TGTGCCAGCAGCTTAGCTTGGGGGGGTAACCAGCCCCAGCATTTT	CASSLAWGGNQPQHF
TRBJ2-5	TRBV5-1	.	.	TGCGCCAGCAGCTTGGGGGACTTGATTCAAGAGACCCAGTACTTC	CASSLGDLIQETQYF
TRBJ2-7	TRBV5-5	.	.	TGTGCCAGCAGCATTCAGACAGGTATCTCCTACGAGCAGTACTTC	CASSIQTGISYEQYF
TRBJ1-4	TRBV30	.	.	TGTGCCTGGAGTGTGGACACCCCTTGGCCAACTAATGAAAAACTGTTTTTT	CAWSVDTPWPTNEKLFF
TRBJ2-3	TRBV6-4	TRBD2	.	TGTGCCAGCAGTGGGACTAGCGGAGGAACAGATACGCAGTATTTT	CASSGTSGGTDTQYF
TRBJ2-7	TRBV28	.	.	TGTGCCAGCAGTTTTTCGGGAGAGTACGAGCAGTACTTC	CASSFSGEYEQYF
TRBJ2-4	TRBV23-1	TRBD2	.	TGCGCCAGCAGTCAGGCCGGGACTAGCGTTTATAAAAACATTCAGTACTTC	CASSQAGTSVYKNIQYF
TRBJ1-1	TRBV19	.	.	TGTGCCAGTAGTTACGCCGGGACAAGTAATATGAACACTGAAGCTTTCTTT	CASSYAGTSNMNTEAFF
TRBJ2-7	TRBV4-3	TRBD2	.	TGCGCCAGCAGCCAAGGACTAGCGGGGAACGAGCAGTACTTC	CASSQGLAGNEQYF
TRBJ2-5	TRBV13	TRBD2	.	TGTGCCAGCAGCTTCGGTAGCGGGGGTTGGGAGACCCAGTACTTC	CASSFGSGGWETQYF